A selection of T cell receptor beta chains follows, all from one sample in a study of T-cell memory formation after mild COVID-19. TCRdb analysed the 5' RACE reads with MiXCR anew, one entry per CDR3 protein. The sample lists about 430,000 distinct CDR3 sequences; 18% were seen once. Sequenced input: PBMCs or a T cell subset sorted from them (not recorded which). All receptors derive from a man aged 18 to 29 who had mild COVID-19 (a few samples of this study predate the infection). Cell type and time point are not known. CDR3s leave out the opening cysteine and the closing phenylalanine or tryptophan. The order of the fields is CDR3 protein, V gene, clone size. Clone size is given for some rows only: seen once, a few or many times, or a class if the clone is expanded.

CDR3aa: ASSLDRREAF
v_gene: TRBV5-1
abundance: NA

CDR3aa: ARSPRVVGAGAF
v_gene: TRBV7-2
abundance: NA

CDR3aa: ASSQTSGEETQY
v_gene: TRBV6-2/TRBV6-3
abundance: few

CDR3aa: ASTEAGAYNEQF
v_gene: TRBV5-1
abundance: NA

CDR3aa: ASSLPPYEKLF
v_gene: TRBV7-2
abundance: NA

CDR3aa: ASRGRLEGVYNSPLH
v_gene: TRBV27
abundance: few

CDR3aa: SASGTGWSTAGYT
v_gene: TRBV20-1
abundance: many

CDR3aa: ASSQGLIGGIYEQY
v_gene: TRBV4-1
abundance: few

CDR3aa: SVEENGGPGTDTQY
v_gene: TRBV29-1
abundance: few

CDR3aa: SASREGANQPQH
v_gene: TRBV20-1
abundance: few

CDR3aa: ASGRRNTEAF
v_gene: TRBV19
abundance: NA

CDR3aa: AISEATGVNSPLH
v_gene: TRBV10-3
abundance: NA

CDR3aa: ASRQGLATYNEQF
v_gene: TRBV12-3/TRBV12-4
abundance: NA

CDR3aa: ASNRQGQNIQY
v_gene: TRBV6-2/TRBV6-3
abundance: few

CDR3aa: AWSGQDADTQY
v_gene: TRBV30
abundance: few

CDR3aa: ASSLNQRGSTDTQY
v_gene: TRBV7-2
abundance: NA

CDR3aa: AIRSPHRSSYNEQF
v_gene: TRBV10-3
abundance: NA

CDR3aa: ASSLDGSADTQY
v_gene: TRBV27
abundance: NA

CDR3aa: ASSFGVSEAF
v_gene: TRBV7-9
abundance: few

CDR3aa: ASSENRGTTAEAF
v_gene: TRBV18
abundance: NA

CDR3aa: ASSARDTMVYEQY
v_gene: TRBV7-9
abundance: NA

CDR3aa: ASSSPGQGIGYT
v_gene: TRBV28
abundance: NA